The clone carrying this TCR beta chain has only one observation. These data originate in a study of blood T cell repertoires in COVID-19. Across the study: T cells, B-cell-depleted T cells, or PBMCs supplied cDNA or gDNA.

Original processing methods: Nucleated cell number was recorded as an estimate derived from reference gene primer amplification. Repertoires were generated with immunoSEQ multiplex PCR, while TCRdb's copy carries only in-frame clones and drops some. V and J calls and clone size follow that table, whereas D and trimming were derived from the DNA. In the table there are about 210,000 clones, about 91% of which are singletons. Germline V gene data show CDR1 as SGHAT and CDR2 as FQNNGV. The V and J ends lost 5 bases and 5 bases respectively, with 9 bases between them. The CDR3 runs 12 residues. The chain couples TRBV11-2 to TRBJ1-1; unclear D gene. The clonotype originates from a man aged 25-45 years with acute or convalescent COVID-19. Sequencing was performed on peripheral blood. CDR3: CASSNQATEAFF. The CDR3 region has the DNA TGTGCCAGCAGCAACCAGGCTACTGAAGCTTTCTTT.